This T cell receptor beta chain was sequenced for a study of beta chain features in type 1 diabetes. Study context: Patient and healthy donor groups were alike in age, gender and cell yields. Study-wide findings and caveats: The naive, central memory and Treg TCRB repertoires looked more alike in patients than they did in healthy donors.

The investigators reverse transcribed all of the isolated RNA, so they sequenced expressed TCRB transcripts. Method: immunoSEQ multiplex PCR; TCRdb's copy keeps in-frame clones and lacks some. Seen here are 310,000 or so clones, roughly 9.6% observed once, and the top ten hold just over 0.015%. This clone was observed a few times. Its antigen is unknown. The germline V gene has CDR1 MGHDK and CDR2 SYGVNS. This CDR3 contains 16 residues. Between the trimmed V and J ends, which lost 3 bases and 2 bases, there was a span of 14 bases. Sequencing was performed on naive CD4+ T cells from blood. This chain uses TRBV25-1 with TRBJ1-5; TRBD1 is a possible D gene (6 bases). This TCR came from a woman under 40 in good health. CDR3 DNA: TGTGCCAGCAGTGACTCCTTGGGGGCCGGCAATCAGCCCCAGCATTTT. This sequence encodes CASSDSLGAGNQPQHF.